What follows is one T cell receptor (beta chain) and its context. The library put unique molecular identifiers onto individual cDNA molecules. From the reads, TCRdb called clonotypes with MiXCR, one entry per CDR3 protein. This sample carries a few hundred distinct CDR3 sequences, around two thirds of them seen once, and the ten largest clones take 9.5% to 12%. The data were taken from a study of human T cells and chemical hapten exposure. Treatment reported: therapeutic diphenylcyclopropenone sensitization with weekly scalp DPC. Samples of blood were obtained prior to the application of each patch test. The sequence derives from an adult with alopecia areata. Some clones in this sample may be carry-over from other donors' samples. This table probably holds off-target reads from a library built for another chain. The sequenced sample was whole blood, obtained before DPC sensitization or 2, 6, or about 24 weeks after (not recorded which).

CDR3 in DNA: TGTGCCAGCTCACCGGGGGGAGCCCCATTTGAGCAGTTCTTC. Protein sequence: CASSPGGAPFEQFF. The chain links TRBV18 to TRBJ2-1, with D possibly being TRBD2 (6 bases). The V gene lost 3 bases and the J gene lost 9 bases, with 15 bases spanning the gap. Germline-derived CDR1 and CDR2 are KGHSH and LQKENI. This CDR3 has 14 residues.